This T cell receptor (beta chain) emerged from a study of blood T cell repertoires in COVID-19. Study information: The cDNA or gDNA used as material had been derived from T cells, B-cell-depleted T cells, or PBMCs.

Here immunoSEQ multiplex PCR was the method, and the copy in TCRdb shows in-frame clones only, minus some. Among a few hundred thousand clones, roughly nine tenths were seen once, and the ten largest hold 3% to 3.5%. Allocation to cohorts depended on clinical history reported by the participants. The CDR3 covers 15 residues. Germline V gene lookup returns CDR1 SGHAT and CDR2 FQNNGV. The ends were cut back, 6 bases at V and 0 bases at J, with 12 bases in the middle. V usage is TRBV11-2 and J usage is TRBJ2-1; perhaps TRBD1 as D (5 bases). The TCR was taken from a woman aged 45-60 years in a cohort exposed to, infected with or recovered from COVID-19 (not recorded which). Material for sequencing was PBMCs or T cells enriched from blood (not recorded which). The CDR3 is CASSLGRSSYNEQFF. The CDR3 bases are TGTGCCAGCAGTTTGGGGCGGAGCTCCTACAATGAGCAGTTCTTC.